The 6 T cell receptor beta chains presented below share a single source sample, sequenced in a study of blood T cell repertoires in COVID-19. Some clones are missing from TCRdb's copy, which holds only in-frame ones; the method was immunoSEQ multiplex PCR. The sample lists 200,000 to 300,000 clones, 70% to 90% occurring once. The sequenced material came from peripheral blood. These receptors all stem from a human donor in a cohort sampled during active COVID-19.

The J gene is TRBJ2-7, the V gene TRBV7-9, with D unresolved. Trimming stripped 5 bases from V and 0 bases from J, with 8 bases between. CDR3 length: 13 amino acids. The germline gives CDR1 SEHNR, CDR2 FQNEAQ (reference sequence). This chain's CDR3 is CASSPATSYEQYF. CDR3 coding DNA: TGTGCCAGCAGCCCCGCTACCTCCTACGAGCAGTACTTC.

This chain links TRBV18 with TRBJ2-7; 10 nucleotides match TRBD2. Germline V gene data show CDR1 as KGHSH and CDR2 as LQKENI. The CDR3 length is 14 residues. V lost 4 bases, J lost 6 bases, and 6 bases stayed unmatched. The chain's CDR3 is CASSRASGRIEQYF. The CDR3 DNA reads as TGTGCCAGCTCACGGGCTAGCGGGAGAATCGAGCAGTACTTC.

J is TRBJ2-1 and V is TRBV7-2; 7 nucleotides match TRBD2. V shed 0 bases, J shed 2 bases, and the junction held 10 bases outside the gene matches. The CDR3 has 18 residues. Germline CDR1 is SGHTA and CDR2 is FQGNSA. Written as DNA, the CDR3 is TGTGCCAGCAGCTTAGCGCTGGCGGGGGACCCCCCCTACAATGAGCAGTTCTTC. Its translation is CASSLALAGDPPYNEQFF.

The chain carries TRBV7-2 and TRBJ2-5; possibly TRBD2 for D (5 bases). V was pared by 1 base and J by 2 bases, with 14 bases between. The germline V gene encodes CDR1 SGHTA and CDR2 FQGNSA. This CDR3 spans 16 amino acids. DNA for the CDR3: TGTGCCAGCAGCTTAGAGAGGAGGCGGCAACAAGAGACCCAGTACTTC. Translated: CASSLERRRQQETQYF.

This clone was recorded once. The chain uses TRBV6-2 or TRBV6-3 and TRBJ1-6, with TRBD1 as a possible D gene (6 bases). The germline V gene has CDR1 MNHEY and CDR2 SVGEGT. Trimming stripped 6 bases from V and 8 bases from J, with 20 bases between. The CDR3 sequence is 16 residues long. The CDR3 is CASSRTSTGPYSPLHF. CDR3 bases: TGTGCCAGCAGCAGGACCTCGACAGGACCATATTCACCCCTCCACTTT.

This clone occurred once. The CDR3 protein is CASSPWGQSHYEQYF. In DNA form, the CDR3 reads TGTGCCAGCAGTCCCTGGGGACAGAGTCACTACGAGCAGTACTTC. The gene calls are TRBV28 and TRBJ2-7, with 7 nucleotides matching TRBD1. The junction had 10 bases not matched to a gene; V was cut back by 5 bases and J by 3 bases. Per germline, CDR1 MDHEN and CDR2 SYDVKM. The length of the CDR3 is 15 residues.